This T cell receptor beta chain was sequenced for a study of control samples from healthy donors and cancer patients. The CDR3 consists of 13 residues. Deletions cut 0 bases from V and 5 bases from J, with 8 bases between. CDR1 and CDR2 from the germline V gene are SGHRS and YFSETQ. Sequencing was performed with immunoSEQ multiplex PCR; in TCRdb, only in-frame clones are kept and a portion is missing. The sample comprises 390,000 or so clones, over 75% of which are singletons, and roughly 6.4% rests with the top ten. Sequencing was carried out using PBMCs. The J gene is TRBJ2-5, the V gene TRBV5-1; D gene uncertain. The source is a man in his forties with head and neck cancer. CDR3 amino acids: CASSLETGETQYF. The CDR3 DNA is TGCGCCAGCAGCTTGGAAACCGGGGAGACCCAGTACTTC.